The present T cell receptor (beta chain) was sequenced within a study of CD8 T cells in ankylosing spondylitis (dated by TCRdb to the late 2010s). Regarding the complete study: The study profiled T cell receptor beta repertoires in healthy donors and ankylosing spondylitis patients to find disease-linked TCR variants. The whole study cohort included 85 to 120 healthy donors and under 30 ankylosing spondylitis patients. Peripheral blood was sampled, and synovial fluid was additionally collected from ankylosing spondylitis patients.

The data were produced on an Illumina HiSeq 2500. Quantitative 5'-RACE with molecular barcodes was the method used to prepare the TCR beta libraries. The original methods were these. Disease-linked TCR variants were identified with a new computational method built on a probabilistic model of VDJ rearrangement. The public reads were run again by TCRdb, first through fastp at Q25 and then through MiXCR, and only productive beta chains were kept. Duplicate CDR3 protein sequences are folded into a single record with the most common DNA and genes. The V and J calls and clone size come from TCRdb's table, not from the authors' own analysis. The sample profile shows roughly 250,000 distinct CDR3 sequences; approximately 10% of them were found once. Clones ranked in the top ten supply 2.6% of the sample. Taken from the germline V gene, the CDR1 and CDR2 loops are LGHNA and YNFKEQ. The CDR3 numbers 15 residues from cysteine through phenylalanine. Only CDR3 DNA remains: 45 bases, in frame from the first base. V and J lose 2 bases and 5 bases, and a span of 15 bases separates them.

What the authors observed across the whole study: A TCR beta motif made up of several highly homologous amino acid variants appeared to be characteristic of blood from ankylosing spondylitis patients. In peripheral blood, the disease-linked clones were found at relatively low frequencies and had a CD8+ phenotype. The disease-linked clones were reported as significantly enriched in matched synovial fluid samples from ankylosing spondylitis patients. Some motif variants had previously been reported in the synovial fluid and blood of reactive arthritis patients, which suggests shared mechanisms of disease initiation.

This clonotype was seen repeatedly, ten times or more. Its antigen is currently not known. Per-base quality was not reported, and no clone a single base away is much larger than it. The sample taken for sequencing was blood, either unsorted or a sorted T cell fraction (not recorded which). This TCR was sampled from a male donor with ankylosing spondylitis or in good health (not recorded which). Rearrangement joined TRBV4-2 to TRBJ1-1, with the D gene call left open. The DNA sequence is TGTGCCAGCAGCCAACTTTTTACGGCGAGTACTGAAGCTTTCTTT. This yields the protein CASSQLFTASTEAFF.